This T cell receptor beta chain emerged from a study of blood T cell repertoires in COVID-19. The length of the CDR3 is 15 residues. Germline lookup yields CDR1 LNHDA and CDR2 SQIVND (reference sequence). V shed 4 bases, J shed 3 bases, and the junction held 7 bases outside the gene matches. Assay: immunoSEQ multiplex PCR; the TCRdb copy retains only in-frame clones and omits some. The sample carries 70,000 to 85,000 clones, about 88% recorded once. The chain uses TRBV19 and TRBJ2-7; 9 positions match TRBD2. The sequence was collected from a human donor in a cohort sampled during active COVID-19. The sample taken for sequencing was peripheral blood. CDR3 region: CASSRGLADYYEQYF. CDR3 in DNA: TGTGCCAGTAGTAGGGGACTAGCTGACTACTACGAGCAGTACTTC.